Listed below are T cell receptor beta chains from one sample, sequenced in a study of T cells in Graves' hyperthyroidism and ophthalmopathy. TCRdb re-called the multiplex PCR reads with MiXCR, one entry per CDR3 protein. The sample has approximately 740,000 distinct CDR3 sequences; 14% are singletons. Specimen: blood. Every receptor here comes from a young woman with Graves' hyperthyroidism. Both conserved end residues are part of each CDR3. The D gene is left open where the match is weak. For some rows the clone size is stated as once, few or many, or as a class when expanded; others skip it.

j_gene,v_gene,d_gene,abundance,CDR3nt,CDR3aa
TRBJ1-2,TRBV7-9,TRBD1,.,TGTGCCGGAATGGGACAGTCAAGGTGGGGTGACGGCTACACCTTC,CAGMGQSRWGDGYTF
TRBJ1-1,TRBV7-2,.,.,TGTGCCAGCAGCTTATCATCCCCCCGGCGGAACACTGAAGCTTTCTTT,CASSLSSPRRNTEAFF
TRBJ2-2,TRBV7-6,TRBD2,many,TGTGCCAGCAGTCTTACGGTGGGACTAGTAGCCGGGGAGCTGTTTTTT,CASSLTVGLVAGELFF
TRBJ2-1,TRBV4-1,.,few,TGCGCCAGCAGCCAGGCCGCCCTGGTGCTAGCCAAAGAGAACACTGAGCAGTTCTTC,CASSQAALVLAKENTEQFF
TRBJ1-2,TRBV2,TRBD1,many,TGTGCCAGCAGCCGGGACAGCGACTATGGCTACACCTTC,CASSRDSDYGYTF
TRBJ2-5,TRBV20-1,.,few,TGCAGTGCCGCGGGGGCCGGGGAGACCCAGTACTTC,CSAAGAGETQYF
TRBJ2-7,TRBV7-2,.,many,TGTGCCAGCAGCTCTTTCGGACAAAGGCAGTACTTC,CASSSFGQRQYF
TRBJ2-1,TRBV2,.,many,TGTGCCAGCAGCGTGACCACTGTCGGTGAGCAGTTCTTC,CASSVTTVGEQFF
TRBJ2-7,TRBV5-1,.,.,TGCGCCAGCAGCTCTACGGAAGGGAGCGAGCAGTACTTC,CASSSTEGSEQYF
TRBJ2-3,TRBV5-1,TRBD1,many,TGCGCCAGCTACGAACCGGGACAGGGGTTAGATACGCAGTATTTT,CASYEPGQGLDTQYF
TRBJ2-7,TRBV14,.,few,TGTGCCAGCAGCCAAGGAGTTCAAGGGGGGGACCGGGACTACGAGCAGTACTTC,CASSQGVQGGDRDYEQYF
TRBJ1-6,TRBV19,TRBD1,few,TGTGCCAGTAGTATACACGGACAGGGACCACGAAAGTCACCCCTCCACTTT,CASSIHGQGPRKSPLHF
TRBJ2-1,TRBV11-2,TRBD1,few,TGTGCCAGCAGCATATGGACAGGGGGGCACTCCTACAATGAGCAGTTCTTC,CASSIWTGGHSYNEQFF